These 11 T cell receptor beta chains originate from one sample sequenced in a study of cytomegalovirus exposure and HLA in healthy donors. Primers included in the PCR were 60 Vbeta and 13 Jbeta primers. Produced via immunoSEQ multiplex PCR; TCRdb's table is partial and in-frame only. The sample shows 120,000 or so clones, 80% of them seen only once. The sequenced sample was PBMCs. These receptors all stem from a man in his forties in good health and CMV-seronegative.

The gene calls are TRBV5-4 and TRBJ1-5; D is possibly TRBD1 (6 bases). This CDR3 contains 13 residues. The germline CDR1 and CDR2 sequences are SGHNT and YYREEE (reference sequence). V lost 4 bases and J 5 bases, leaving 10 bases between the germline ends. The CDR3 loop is CASSIQGYQPQHF. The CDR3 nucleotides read TGTGCCAGCAGCATACAGGGCTATCAGCCCCAGCATTTT.

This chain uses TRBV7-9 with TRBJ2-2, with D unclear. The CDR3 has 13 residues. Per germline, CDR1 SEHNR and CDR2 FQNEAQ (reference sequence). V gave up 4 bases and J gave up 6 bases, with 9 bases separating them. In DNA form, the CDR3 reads TGTGCCAGCAGCTCCGCAGGATCCGGGGAGCTGTTTTTT. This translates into CASSSAGSGELFF.

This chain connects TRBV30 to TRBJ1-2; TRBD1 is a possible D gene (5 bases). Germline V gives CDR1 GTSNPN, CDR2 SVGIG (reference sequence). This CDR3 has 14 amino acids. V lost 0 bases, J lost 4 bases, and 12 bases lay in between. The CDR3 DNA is TGTGCCTGGAGTGTCGACAGAGCAAGCTATGGCTACACCTTC. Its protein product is CAWSVDRASYGYTF.

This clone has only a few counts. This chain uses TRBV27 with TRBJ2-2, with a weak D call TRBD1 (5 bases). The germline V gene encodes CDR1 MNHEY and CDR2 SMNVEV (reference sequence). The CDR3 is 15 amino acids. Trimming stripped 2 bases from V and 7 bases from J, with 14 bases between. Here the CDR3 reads CASSLEMGRVGELFF. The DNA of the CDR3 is TGTGCCAGCAGTTTAGAGATGGGCAGGGTCGGGGAGCTGTTTTTT.

The DNA for the CDR3 is TGCGCCAGCAGGGATTCAGGGCAGCCCACCATCGAACTGTTTTTT. It yields the protein CASRDSGQPTIELFF. The rearrangement links TRBV5-1 to TRBJ1-4, with a weak D call TRBD1 (5 bases). V gave up 5 bases and J gave up 12 bases, with 23 bases separating them. This CDR3 contains 15 residues. Germline CDR1 is SGHRS and CDR2 is YFSETQ.

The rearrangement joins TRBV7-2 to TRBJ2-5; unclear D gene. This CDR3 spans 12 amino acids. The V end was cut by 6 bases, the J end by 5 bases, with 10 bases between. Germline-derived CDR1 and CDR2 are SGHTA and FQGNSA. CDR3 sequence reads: CASSQMRETQYF. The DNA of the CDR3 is TGTGCCAGCAGTCAAATGCGGGAGACCCAGTACTTC. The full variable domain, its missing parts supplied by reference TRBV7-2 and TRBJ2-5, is GAGVSQSPSNKVTEKGKDVELRCDPISGHTALYWYRQSLGQGLEFLIYFQGNSAPDKSGLPSDRFSAERTGGSVSTLTIQRTQQEDSAVYLCASSQMRETQYFGPGTRLLVL.

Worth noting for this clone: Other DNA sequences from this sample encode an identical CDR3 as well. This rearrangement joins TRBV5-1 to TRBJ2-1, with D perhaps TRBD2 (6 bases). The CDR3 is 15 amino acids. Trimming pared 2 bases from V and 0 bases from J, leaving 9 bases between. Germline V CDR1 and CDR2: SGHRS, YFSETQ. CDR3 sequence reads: CASSLTGSSYNEQFF. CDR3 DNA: TGCGCCAGCAGCTTAACCGGGAGCTCCTACAATGAGCAGTTCTTC.

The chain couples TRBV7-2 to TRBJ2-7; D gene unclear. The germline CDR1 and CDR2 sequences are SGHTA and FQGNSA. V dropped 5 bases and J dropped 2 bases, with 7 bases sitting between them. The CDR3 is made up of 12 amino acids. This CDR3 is CASSPTTYEQYF. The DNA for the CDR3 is TGTGCCAGCAGCCCCACTACCTACGAGCAGTACTTC.

The DNA of the CDR3 is TGTGCCAGCAGTCGGCCGGTGGCGGGAGGGCCTCACACCGGGGAGCTGTTTTTT. Protein product: CASSRPVAGGPHTGELFF. V gene TRBV27 combines with J gene TRBJ2-2, with TRBD2 identical over 9 bases. The CDR3 consists of 18 residues. Germline V gene lookup returns CDR1 MNHEY and CDR2 SMNVEV (reference sequence). The ends lost 5 bases at V and 3 bases at J; junction bases unmatched: 13.

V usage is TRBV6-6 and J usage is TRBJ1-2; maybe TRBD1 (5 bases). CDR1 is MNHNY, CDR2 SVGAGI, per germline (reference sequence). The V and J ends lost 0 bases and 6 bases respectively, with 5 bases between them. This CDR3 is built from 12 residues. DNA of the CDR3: TGTGCCAGCAGTTACTCAGGGGATGGCTACACCTTC. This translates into CASSYSGDGYTF.

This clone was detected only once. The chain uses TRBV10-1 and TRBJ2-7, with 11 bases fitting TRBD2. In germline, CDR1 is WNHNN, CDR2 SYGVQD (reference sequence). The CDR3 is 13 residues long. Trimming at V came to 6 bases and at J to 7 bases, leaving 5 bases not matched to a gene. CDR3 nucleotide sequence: TGCGCCAGCAGCCTAGCGGGAGGCCGGGAGCAGTACTTC. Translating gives CASSLAGGREQYF.